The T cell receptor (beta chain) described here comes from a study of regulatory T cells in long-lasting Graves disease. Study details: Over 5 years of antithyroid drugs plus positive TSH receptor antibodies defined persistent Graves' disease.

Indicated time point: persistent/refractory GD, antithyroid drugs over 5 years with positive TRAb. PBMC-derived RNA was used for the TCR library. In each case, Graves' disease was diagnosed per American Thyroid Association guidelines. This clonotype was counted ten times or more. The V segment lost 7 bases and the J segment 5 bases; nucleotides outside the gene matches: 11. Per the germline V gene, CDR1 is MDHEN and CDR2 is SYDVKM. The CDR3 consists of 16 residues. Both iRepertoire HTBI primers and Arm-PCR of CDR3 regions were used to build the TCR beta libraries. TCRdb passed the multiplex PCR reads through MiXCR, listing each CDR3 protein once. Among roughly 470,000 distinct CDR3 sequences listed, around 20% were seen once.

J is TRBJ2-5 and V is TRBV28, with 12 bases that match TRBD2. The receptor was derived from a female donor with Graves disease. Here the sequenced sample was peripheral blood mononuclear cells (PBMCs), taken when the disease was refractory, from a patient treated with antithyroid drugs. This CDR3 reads CASTRVLAGGLETQYF. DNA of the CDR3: TGTGCCAGCACCCGGGTGCTAGCGGGAGGGCTCGAGACCCAGTACTTC.